Each of the 32 T cell receptor beta chains below was sequenced from the same sample in a study of cytomegalovirus exposure and HLA in healthy donors. 13 Jbeta primers and 60 Vbeta primers were used for the PCR. Repertoires were generated with immunoSEQ multiplex PCR, while TCRdb's copy carries only in-frame clones and drops some. The sample contains 150,000 to 200,000 clones, about four fifths of which appear only once. Sequenced sample: PBMCs. All receptors derive from a woman aged 45-65 years in good health and CMV-seronegative.

The J gene is TRBJ1-4, the V gene TRBV7-9; a weak D match, TRBD1 (6 bases). Germline V gene data show CDR1 as SEHNR and CDR2 as FQNEAQ (reference sequence). Trimming took off 0 bases at V and 7 bases at J, with 15 bases between the two ends. CDR3 length equals 16 residues. In DNA, the CDR3 is TGTGCCAGCAGCTTAGCGTCCAGGGGAGTAGGTGAAAAACTGTTTTTT. Protein product: CASSLASRGVGEKLFF.

Details on this clone: Other DNA variants within this sample encode the same CDR3. The chain combines TRBV5-1 with TRBJ2-3; 10 bases match TRBD2. CDR1 and CDR2 (germline): SGHRS, YFSETQ. CDR3 length: 16 amino acids. The ends lost 4 bases at V and 2 bases at J; junction bases unmatched: 7. The CDR3 sequence: CASSPPLAGNTDTQYF. CDR3 in DNA: TGCGCCAGCAGCCCCCCACTAGCGGGGAACACAGATACGCAGTATTTT.

The chain combines TRBV2 with TRBJ2-3; tentatively, D is TRBD2 (5 bases). Trimming took off 3 bases at V and 5 bases at J, with 15 bases between the two ends. CDR3 size: 15 residues. Looked up from germline, CDR1 is SNHLY and CDR2 is FYNNEI. The CDR3 sequence: CASSEERWRKDTQYF. The CDR3 region has the DNA TGTGCCAGCAGTGAGGAGCGGTGGAGAAAAGATACGCAGTATTTT.

The V call is TRBV28, the J call TRBJ1-2, with no clear D. CDR1 is MDHEN and CDR2 is SYDVKM in the germline V gene. V was clipped by 4 bases and J by 7 bases, with 16 bases between them. The CDR3 runs 14 residues. The CDR3 here is CASSSPADAGGYTF. CDR3 bases: TGTGCCAGCAGTTCACCCGCGGACGCGGGTGGCTACACCTTC.

The chain couples TRBV5-1 to TRBJ2-7; maybe TRBD1 (5 bases). Deletions cut 5 bases from V and 6 bases from J, with 21 bases between. Germline loops: CDR1 SGHRS, CDR2 YFSETQ. The CDR3 is 15 residues long. The CDR3 region has the DNA TGCGCCAGCAGACTCCGTTGGCAGGGTGATGGCGAGCAGTACTTC. This translates into CASRLRWQGDGEQYF.

This chain links TRBV10-3 with TRBJ1-5; D not resolved. The germline CDR1 and CDR2 sequences are ENHRY and SYGVKD. The CDR3 runs 18 residues. V lost 0 bases and J lost 2, with 17 bases in between. In DNA, the CDR3 is TGTGCCATCAGTGAGTCTACTAATATCGATGTCGGCAATCAGCCCCAGCATTTT. This sequence encodes CAISESTNIDVGNQPQHF.

The chain uses TRBV27 and TRBJ2-7; 8 nucleotides line up with TRBD2. V was pared by 5 bases and J by 1 base, with 10 bases of the junction left unmatched. The germline V gene has CDR1 MNHEY and CDR2 SMNVEV (reference sequence). The CDR3 has 16 amino acids. CDR3 protein: CASSPPERGPSYEQYF. In DNA form, the CDR3 reads TGTGCCAGCAGTCCACCTGAGCGGGGGCCTTCCTACGAGCAGTACTTC.

This clone was seen only a few times. This chain connects TRBV19 to TRBJ1-5; a possible D gene is TRBD1 (6 bases). V lost 5 bases and J lost 5, with 16 bases in between. The CDR3 spans 15 residues. From germline, CDR1 is LNHDA and CDR2 SQIVND (reference sequence). CDR3 sequence: CASSAGRGDHQPQHF. The CDR3, as DNA: TGTGCCAGTAGTGCCGGGAGGGGGGATCATCAGCCCCAGCATTTT.

The genes are TRBV15 and TRBJ1-2; D is possibly TRBD1 (6 bases). The CDR3 sequence is 12 residues long. Trimming shortened V by 8 bases and J by 4 bases, and 11 bases separated the two germline ends. The V gene's germline CDR1 is LNHNV and CDR2 YYDKDF (reference sequence). The CDR3 bases are TGTGCCACCCGAGACAGGATCTATGGCTACACCTTC. It translates to CATRDRIYGYTF.

V and J are TRBV28 and TRBJ1-3; D is unclear. The CDR3 contains 14 residues. The V end lost 6 bases, the J end lost 2 bases, and 11 bases lay between the germline ends. CDR1 and CDR2 from the germline V gene are MDHEN and SYDVKM. This CDR3 is CASSLGGTGNTIYF. The CDR3 coding sequence is TGTGCCAGCAGCCTGGGAGGGACTGGAAACACCATATATTTT.

V gene TRBV19 combines with J gene TRBJ1-2; possibly TRBD1 for D (5 bases). The V gene's germline CDR1 is LNHDA and CDR2 SQIVND (reference sequence). Trimming pared 3 bases from V and 3 bases from J, leaving 8 bases between. This CDR3 spans 13 amino acids. The CDR3 here is CASSIWGDYGYTF. CDR3 DNA sequence: TGTGCCAGTAGTATTTGGGGGGACTATGGCTACACCTTC.

To note about this clone: The junction departs from germline at one end; a sequencing error may be responsible. The rearrangement links TRBV2 to TRBJ1-2; D is undetermined. Germline V CDR1 and CDR2: SNHLY, FYNNEI. This CDR3 contains 13 residues. The CDR3 DNA follows: TGTGCCAGCACCCAGGTCCCCGGGAGCGGCTACGCCTTC. Its protein product is CASTQVPGSGYAF. The full variable domain, with the rest looked up from reference TRBV2 and TRBJ1-2, is EPEVTQTPSHQVTQMGQEVILRCVPISNHLYFYWYRQILGQKVEFLVSFYNNEISEKSEIFDDQFSVERPDGSNFTLKIRSTKLEDSAMYFCASTQVPGSGYAFGSGTRLTVV.

This chain links TRBV11-3 with TRBJ2-7; 7 nucleotides match TRBD1. V was pared by 5 bases and J by 7 bases, with 8 bases of the junction left unmatched. Germline V gives CDR1 SGHNT, CDR2 YENEEA. The CDR3 has 13 amino acids. CDR3 in amino acids: CASSPGGPLEQYF. For the CDR3, the DNA is TGTGCCAGCAGCCCAGGGGGACCCCTGGAGCAGTACTTC.

V gene TRBV27 combines with J gene TRBJ2-5, with D tentatively TRBD2 (7 bases). Germline CDR1 is MNHEY and CDR2 is SMNVEV (reference sequence). The V end lost 4 bases, the J end lost 5 bases, and 14 bases lay between the germline ends. The CDR3 runs 14 residues. DNA of the CDR3: TGTGCCAGCAGTTCAAACGGGGGGCGGGAGACCCAGTACTTC. Translating it yields CASSSNGGRETQYF.

The chain couples TRBV27 to TRBJ2-1; 14 bases match TRBD2. The CDR3 extends over 17 amino acids. With V trimmed by 8 bases and J by 0 bases, 6 bases remained unmatched. From germline, CDR1 is MNHEY and CDR2 SMNVEV (reference sequence). The CDR3 region is CASSGLAGDLSYNEQFF. CDR3 DNA sequence: TGTGCCAGCTCGGGACTAGCGGGAGACCTCTCCTACAATGAGCAGTTCTTC.

Concerning this clone itself: This specimen includes other DNA sequences encoding the same CDR3. V and J are TRBV10-2 and TRBJ2-7, with D perhaps TRBD2 (5 bases). The germline V and J ends were trimmed by 1 base and 6 bases, with 13 bases remaining between them. The germline V gene encodes CDR1 WSHSY and CDR2 SAAADI. The CDR3 runs to 14 residues. The CDR3 spells CASSELRGQLEQYF. The CDR3 bases are TGCGCCAGCAGTGAGTTGCGCGGGCAGCTCGAGCAGTACTTC.

This clone was counted between two and nine times. This chain joins TRBV28 and TRBJ1-2; D not certain. CDR3 length: 11 residues. V lost 5 bases and J 7 bases, leaving 8 bases between the germline ends. From germline, CDR1 is MDHEN and CDR2 SYDVKM. CDR3 protein: CASSAGIGYTF. The DNA for the CDR3 is TGTGCCAGCAGTGCAGGAATTGGCTACACCTTC.

The chain recombines TRBV30 with TRBJ2-5, with a tentative D call TRBD2 (6 bases). Deletions cut 3 bases from V and 5 bases from J, with 10 bases between. Looked up from germline, CDR1 is GTSNPN and CDR2 is SVGIG (reference sequence). This CDR3 comprises 12 residues. DNA of the CDR3: TGTGCCTGGAGCACTAGCAGCGAGACCCAGTACTTC. This encodes CAWSTSSETQYF.

The genes are TRBV5-8 and TRBJ1-3; no clear D. Trimming left V 0 bases short and J 4 bases short, with 8 bases between. From germline, CDR1 is SGHTS and CDR2 YDEGEE. CDR3 length: 14 residues. The CDR3 coding sequence is TGTGCCAGCAGCTTGGGGAGTTCCGGAAACACCATATATTTT. It specifies CASSLGSSGNTIYF.

The J gene is TRBJ2-1, the V gene TRBV10-3; TRBD1 aligns across 9 bases. CDR3 length: 15 amino acids. Germline loops: CDR1 ENHRY, CDR2 SYGVKD. The trim removed 2 bases at V and 6 bases at J, leaving 5 bases unmatched. The CDR3 DNA is TGTGCCATCAGTGAGGGGGACAGGGTGTTCAATGAGCAGTTCTTC. Protein product: CAISEGDRVFNEQFF.

The CDR3 reads CASSPLGGYTGELFF. The DNA of the CDR3 is TGTGCCAGCAGTCCTCTTGGAGGGTACACCGGGGAGCTGTTTTTT. This chain connects TRBV28 to TRBJ2-2, with D perhaps matching TRBD2 (6 bases). Between the trimmed V and J ends, which lost 5 bases and 3 bases, there was a span of 13 bases. Germline CDR1 MDHEN, CDR2 SYDVKM. The CDR3 sequence is 15 residues long.

V is TRBV2 and J is TRBJ2-1, with D uncertain. V shed 4 bases and J shed 0 bases, with 10 bases lying between them. This CDR3 comprises 15 residues. CDR1 SNHLY and CDR2 FYNNEI come from the germline V gene. The CDR3 coding sequence is TGTGCCAGCAGTGCACCAGGATTCTCCTACAATGAGCAGTTCTTC. It yields the protein CASSAPGFSYNEQFF.

The V and J genes are TRBV5-4 and TRBJ1-6; the D gene is possibly TRBD1 (5 bases). The germline gives CDR1 SGHNT, CDR2 YYREEE (reference sequence). The CDR3 length is 16 residues. The V end was cut by 3 bases, the J end by 7 bases, with 17 bases between. The CDR3 DNA reads as TGTGCCAGCAGCTCCAAGTGGGGGAGGTCAAATTCACCCCTCCACTTT. Translated: CASSSKWGRSNSPLHF.

In its sample, this clone was seen once. The chain uses TRBV28 and TRBJ2-7, with 7 bases fitting TRBD1. V shed 6 bases and J 2 bases; nucleotides not matched to a gene: 13. CDR3 size: 16 residues. Looked up from germline, CDR1 is MDHEN and CDR2 is SYDVKM. The CDR3 DNA is TGTGCCAGCAGGGAATGGGCCGGGACAGACCCCTACGAGCAGTACTTC. It translates to CASREWAGTDPYEQYF.

This clone was counted between two and nine times. The V gene is TRBV5-1, the J gene TRBJ1-3, with a weak D call TRBD1 (5 bases). From germline, CDR1 is SGHRS and CDR2 YFSETQ. The CDR3 length is 15 residues. The V and J ends lost 0 bases and 1 base respectively, with 8 bases between them. The CDR3 coding sequence is TGCGCCAGCAGCTTGGATGGGGCTTCTGGAAACACCATATATTTT. This gives the protein CASSLDGASGNTIYF.

The rearrangement uses TRBV7-9 and TRBJ1-3, with 8 nucleotides matching TRBD1. This CDR3 contains 17 residues. V lost 5 bases and J lost 0; bases outside the gene matches: 9. The germline CDR1 and CDR2 sequences are SEHNR and FQNEAQ (reference sequence). The CDR3 region has the DNA TGTGCCAGCAGCGGCGTCGTGACAGGGGACTCTGGAAACACCATATATTTT. Its translation: CASSGVVTGDSGNTIYF.

V usage is TRBV10-2 and J usage is TRBJ2-3; D perhaps matches TRBD1 (6 bases). This CDR3 region has 15 residues. CDR1 is WSHSY and CDR2 is SAAADI in the germline V gene. The V and J ends lost 6 bases and 4 bases respectively, with 17 bases between them. CDR3 protein: CASSKGVGAADTQYF. The CDR3 bases are TGCGCCAGCAGCAAGGGAGTGGGGGCGGCAGATACGCAGTATTTT.

The CDR3 DNA is TGTGCCTGGAAAAAGAGAAGACTAGCGGACCAAGAGACCCAGTACTTC. It translates to CAWKKRRLADQETQYF. The chain couples TRBV30 to TRBJ2-5; TRBD2 agrees at 9 bases. Germline V gene data show CDR1 as GTSNPN and CDR2 as SVGIG (reference sequence). This CDR3 has 16 residues. Germline trimming cut 4 bases from V and 0 bases from J; bases unmatched to any gene: 9.

This sequence joins TRBV18 and TRBJ2-2; 7 positions agree with TRBD2. V shed 6 bases, J shed 0 bases, and the junction held 7 bases outside the gene matches. CDR3 length: 16 amino acids. Germline values: CDR1 KGHSH, CDR2 LQKENI. In DNA, the CDR3 is TGTGCCAGCTCGACCCTAGCGGTAGCGAACACCGGGGAGCTGTTTTTT. This translates into CASSTLAVANTGELFF.

V is TRBV6-5 and J is TRBJ1-4, with 7 bases aligning to TRBD1. Germline V gene sequence: CDR1 MNHEY, CDR2 SVGAGI. The CDR3 spans 14 residues. Trimming took 7 bases from V and 4 from J; bases not matched to a gene: 6. In nucleotides, the CDR3 is TGTGCCAGCATGAAGACAGGGAGTAATGAAAAACTGTTTTTT. It specifies CASMKTGSNEKLFF.

This sequence joins TRBV15 and TRBJ2-5; no clear D gene. The ends were cut back, 4 bases at V and 3 bases at J, with 15 bases in the middle. Per germline, CDR1 LNHNV and CDR2 YYDKDF (reference sequence). The CDR3 consists of 15 residues. CDR3 sequence reads: CATSIARHPKETQYF. In DNA form, the CDR3 reads TGTGCCACCAGCATCGCGAGACACCCAAAAGAGACCCAGTACTTC.

The chain joins TRBV28 to TRBJ2-1; 7 bases are shared with TRBD1. V lost 3 bases and J lost 6; bases outside the gene matches: 14. The length of the CDR3 is 17 residues. Germline loops: CDR1 MDHEN, CDR2 SYDVKM. The CDR3 here is CASSLAPGQNPSNEQFF. CDR3 in DNA: TGTGCCAGCAGTTTGGCTCCGGGACAGAATCCTAGCAATGAGCAGTTCTTC.